This T cell receptor (beta chain) was identified during a study of control samples from healthy donors and cancer patients. Measured with immunoSEQ multiplex PCR; TCRdb has only the in-frame clones, and not every one. The sample includes roughly 98,000 clones, more than 75% of them seen just once. Germline V gene sequence: CDR1 SEHNR, CDR2 FQNEAQ (reference sequence). This CDR3 is built from 15 residues. V shed 3 bases and J shed 7 bases, with 18 bases lying between them. The TCR originated in a woman in her sixties or seventies in good health. This chain connects TRBV7-9 to TRBJ1-2; no firm D call. Sequencing was performed on blood. In nucleotides, the CDR3 is TGTGCCAGCAGCTTCGCGGCCCAAAACCCATTTGGCTACACCTTC. Protein sequence: CASSFAAQNPFGYTF.